This note documents a single TCR beta chain sequence. Sequencing was performed with immunoSEQ multiplex PCR; in TCRdb, only in-frame clones are kept and a portion is missing. Here the sample spans roughly 2 million clones, 85% to 95% being singletons. This record belongs to a study of shared clonotypes between healthy human individuals. With 4 bases clipped from V and 1 base from J, the junction kept 8 bases outside the gene matches. The germline V gene has CDR1 SEHNR and CDR2 FQNEAQ (reference sequence). CDR3 length: 17 residues. Naive CD8 cells lacked CD45RO and underwent positive selection for CCR7, leaving out terminally differentiated effector memory CD45RA+ cells.

This chain joins TRBV7-9 and TRBJ2-2, with 8 bases aligning to TRBD2. The specimen was naive CD8+ T cells sorted from blood. This receptor was identified in a young man in good health. The CDR3, as DNA: TGTGCCAGCAGCTCGTCGATAGCGGGGATGAACACCGGGGAGCTGTTTTTT. Translating it yields CASSSSIAGMNTGELFF.